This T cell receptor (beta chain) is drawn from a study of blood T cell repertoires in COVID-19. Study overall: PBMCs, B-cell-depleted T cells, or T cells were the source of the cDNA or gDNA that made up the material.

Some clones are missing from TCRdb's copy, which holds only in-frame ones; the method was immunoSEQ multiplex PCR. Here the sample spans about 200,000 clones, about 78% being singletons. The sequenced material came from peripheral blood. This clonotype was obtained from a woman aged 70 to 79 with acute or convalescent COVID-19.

CDR3 loop: CASSVAPDSGETQYF. Written as DNA, the CDR3 is TGTGCCAGCAGCGTAGCTCCGGACTCCGGGGAGACCCAGTACTTC. The chain uses TRBV9 and TRBJ2-5; perhaps TRBD2 as D (5 bases). V was cut by 0 bases and J by 5 bases, with 14 bases left in between. This CDR3 has 15 amino acids. Germline-derived CDR1 and CDR2 are SGDLS and YYNGEE.